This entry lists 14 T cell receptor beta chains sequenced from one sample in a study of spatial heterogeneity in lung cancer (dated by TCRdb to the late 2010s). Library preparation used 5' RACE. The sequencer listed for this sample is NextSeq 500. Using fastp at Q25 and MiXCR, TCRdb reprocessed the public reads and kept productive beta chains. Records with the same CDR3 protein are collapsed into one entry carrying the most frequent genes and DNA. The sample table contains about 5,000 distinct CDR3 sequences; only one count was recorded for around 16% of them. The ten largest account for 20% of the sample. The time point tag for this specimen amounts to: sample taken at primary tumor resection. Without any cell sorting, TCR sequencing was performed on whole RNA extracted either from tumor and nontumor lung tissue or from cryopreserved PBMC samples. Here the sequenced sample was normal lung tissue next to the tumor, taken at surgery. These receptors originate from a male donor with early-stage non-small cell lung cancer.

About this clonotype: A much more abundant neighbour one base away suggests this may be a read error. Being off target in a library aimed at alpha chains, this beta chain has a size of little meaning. The chain's CDR3 is CASKTAGGEQYV. CDR3 in DNA: TGTGCCAGCAAAACTGCAGGGGGCGAGCAGTACGTC. The chain combines TRBV14 with TRBJ2-7; 7 bases agree with TRBD1. V lost 7 bases and J lost 6; bases outside the gene matches: 6. Germline V CDR1 and CDR2: SGHDN, FVKESK. The CDR3 covers 12 residues.

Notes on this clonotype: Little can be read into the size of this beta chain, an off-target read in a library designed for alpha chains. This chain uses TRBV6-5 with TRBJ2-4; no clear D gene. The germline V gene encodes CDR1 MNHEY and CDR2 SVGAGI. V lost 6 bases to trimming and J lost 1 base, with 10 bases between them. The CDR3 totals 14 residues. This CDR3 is CASRKDSAKNIQYF. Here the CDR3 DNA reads TGTGCCAGCAGAAAAGACTCTGCCAAAAACATTCAGTACTTC.

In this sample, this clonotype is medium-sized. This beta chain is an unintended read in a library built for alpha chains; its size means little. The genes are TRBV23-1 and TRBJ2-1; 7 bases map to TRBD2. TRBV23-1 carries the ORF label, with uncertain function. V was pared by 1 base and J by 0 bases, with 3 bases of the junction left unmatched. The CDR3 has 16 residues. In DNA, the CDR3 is TGCGCCAGCAGTCAATTAAAGCGGGGCTCCTACAATGAGCAGTTCTTC. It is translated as CASSQLKRGSYNEQFF.

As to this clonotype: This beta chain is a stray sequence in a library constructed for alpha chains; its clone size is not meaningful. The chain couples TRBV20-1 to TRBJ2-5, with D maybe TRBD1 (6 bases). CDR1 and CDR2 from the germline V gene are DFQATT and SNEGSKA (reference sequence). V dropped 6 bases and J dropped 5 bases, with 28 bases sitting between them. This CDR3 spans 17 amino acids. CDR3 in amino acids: CSATTPDRQPIGETQYF. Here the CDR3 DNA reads TGCAGTGCAACCACCCCGGACAGACAGCCGATCGGGGAGACCCAGTACTTC.

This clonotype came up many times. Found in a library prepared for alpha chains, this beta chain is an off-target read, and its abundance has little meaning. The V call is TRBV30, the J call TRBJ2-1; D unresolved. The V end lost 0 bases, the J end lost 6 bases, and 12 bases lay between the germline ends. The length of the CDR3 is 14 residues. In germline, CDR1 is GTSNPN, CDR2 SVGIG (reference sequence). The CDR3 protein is CAWSVLLGSNEQFF. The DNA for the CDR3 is TGTGCCTGGAGTGTACTCCTCGGGTCCAATGAGCAGTTCTTC.

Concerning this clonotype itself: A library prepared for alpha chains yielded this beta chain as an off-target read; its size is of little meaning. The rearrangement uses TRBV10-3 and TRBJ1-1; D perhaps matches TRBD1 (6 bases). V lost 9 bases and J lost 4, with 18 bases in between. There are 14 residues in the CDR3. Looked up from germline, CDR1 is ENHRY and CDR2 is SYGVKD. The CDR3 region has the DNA TGTGCCATGTGGGACATACTCATGGGCACTGAAGCTTTCTTT. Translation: CAMWDILMGTEAFF.

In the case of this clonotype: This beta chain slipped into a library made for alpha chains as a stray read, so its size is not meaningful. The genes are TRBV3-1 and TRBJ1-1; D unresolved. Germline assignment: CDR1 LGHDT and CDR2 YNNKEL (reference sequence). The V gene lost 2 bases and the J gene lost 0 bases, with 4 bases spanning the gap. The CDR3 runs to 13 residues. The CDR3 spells CASSQSVNTEAFF. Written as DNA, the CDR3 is TGTGCCAGCAGCCAATCGGTGAACACTGAAGCTTTCTTT. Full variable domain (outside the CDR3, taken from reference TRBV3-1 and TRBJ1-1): DTAVSQTPKYLVTQMGNDKSIKCEQNLGHDTMYWYKQDSKKFLKIMFSYNNKELIINETVPNRFSPKSPDKAHLNLHINSLELGDSAVYFCASSQSVNTEAFFGQGTRLTVV.

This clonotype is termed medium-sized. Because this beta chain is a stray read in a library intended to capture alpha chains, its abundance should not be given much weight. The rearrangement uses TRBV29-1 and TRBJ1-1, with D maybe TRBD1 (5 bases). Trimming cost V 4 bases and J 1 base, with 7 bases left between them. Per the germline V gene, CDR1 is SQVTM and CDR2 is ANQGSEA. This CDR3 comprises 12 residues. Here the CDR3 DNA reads TGCAGCGTTGGACAGTCGAACACTGAAGCTTTCTTT. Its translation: CSVGQSNTEAFF.

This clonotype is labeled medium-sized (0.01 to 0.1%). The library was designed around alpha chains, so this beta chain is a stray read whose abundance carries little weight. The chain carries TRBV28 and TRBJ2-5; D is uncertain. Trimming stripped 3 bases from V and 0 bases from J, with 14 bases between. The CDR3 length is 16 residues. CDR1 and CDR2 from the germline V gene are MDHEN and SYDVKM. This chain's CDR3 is CASSFGREADQETQYF. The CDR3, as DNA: TGTGCCAGCAGTTTTGGTAGAGAGGCCGACCAAGAGACCCAGTACTTC.

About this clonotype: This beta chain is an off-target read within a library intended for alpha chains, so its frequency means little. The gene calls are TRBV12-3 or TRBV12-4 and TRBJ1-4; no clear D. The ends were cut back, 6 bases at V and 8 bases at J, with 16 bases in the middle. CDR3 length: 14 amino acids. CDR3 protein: CASSPRVQREKLFF. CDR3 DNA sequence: TGTGCCAGCAGCCCAAGGGTTCAACGGGAAAAACTGTTTTTT.

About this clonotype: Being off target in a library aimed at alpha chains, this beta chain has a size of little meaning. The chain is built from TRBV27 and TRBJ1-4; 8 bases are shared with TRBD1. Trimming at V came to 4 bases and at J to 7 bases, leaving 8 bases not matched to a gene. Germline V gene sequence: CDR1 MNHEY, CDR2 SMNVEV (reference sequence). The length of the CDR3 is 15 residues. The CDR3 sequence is CASSSWTGSSEKLFF. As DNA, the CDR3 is TGTGCCAGCAGTTCATGGACAGGGAGTAGTGAAAAACTGTTTTTT.

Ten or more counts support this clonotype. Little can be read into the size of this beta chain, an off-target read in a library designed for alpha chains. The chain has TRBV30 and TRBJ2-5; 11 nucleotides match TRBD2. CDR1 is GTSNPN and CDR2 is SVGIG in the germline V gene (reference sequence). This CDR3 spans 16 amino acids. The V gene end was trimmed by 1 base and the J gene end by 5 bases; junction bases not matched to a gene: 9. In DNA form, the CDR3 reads TGTGCCTGGAGTGCCTTAGCGGGAGGGCCATCGGAGACCCAGTACTTC. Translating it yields CAWSALAGGPSETQYF.

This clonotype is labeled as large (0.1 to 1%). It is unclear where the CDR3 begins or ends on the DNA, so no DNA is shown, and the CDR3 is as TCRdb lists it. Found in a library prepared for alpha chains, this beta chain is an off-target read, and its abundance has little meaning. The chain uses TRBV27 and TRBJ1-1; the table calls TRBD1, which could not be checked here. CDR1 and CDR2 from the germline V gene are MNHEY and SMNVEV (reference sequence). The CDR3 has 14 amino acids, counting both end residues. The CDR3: CASTPTPFGAEAFF.

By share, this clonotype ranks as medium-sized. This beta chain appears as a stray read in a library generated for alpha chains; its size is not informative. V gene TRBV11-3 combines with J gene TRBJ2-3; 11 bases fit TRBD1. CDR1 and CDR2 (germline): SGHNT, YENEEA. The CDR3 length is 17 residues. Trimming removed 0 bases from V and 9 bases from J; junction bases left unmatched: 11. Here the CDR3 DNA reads TGTGCCAGCAGCTTAGATGGAGGACAGGGGGCCTCAATAACGCAGTATTTT. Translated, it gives CASSLDGGQGASITQYF.